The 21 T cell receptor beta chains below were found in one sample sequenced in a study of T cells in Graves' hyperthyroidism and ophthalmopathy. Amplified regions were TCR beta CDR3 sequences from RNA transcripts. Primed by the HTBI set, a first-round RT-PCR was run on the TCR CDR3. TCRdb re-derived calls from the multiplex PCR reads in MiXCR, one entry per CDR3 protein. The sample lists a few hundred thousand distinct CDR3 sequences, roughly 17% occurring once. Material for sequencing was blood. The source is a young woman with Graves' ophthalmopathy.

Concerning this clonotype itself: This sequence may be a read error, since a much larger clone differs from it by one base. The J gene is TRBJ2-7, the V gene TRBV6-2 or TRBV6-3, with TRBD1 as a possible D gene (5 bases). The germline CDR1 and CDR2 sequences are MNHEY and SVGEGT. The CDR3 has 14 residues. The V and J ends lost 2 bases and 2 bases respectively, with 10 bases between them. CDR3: CASSYGAAPYEQYF. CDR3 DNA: TGTGCCAGCAGTTACGGGGCAGCGCCCTACGAGCAGTACTTC.

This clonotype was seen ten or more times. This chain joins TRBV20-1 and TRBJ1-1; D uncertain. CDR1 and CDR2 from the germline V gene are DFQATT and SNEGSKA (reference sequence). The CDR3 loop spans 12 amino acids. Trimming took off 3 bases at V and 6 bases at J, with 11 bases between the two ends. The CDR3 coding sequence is TGCAGTGCTAGGCCAGGCGGCGCTGAAGCTTTCTTT. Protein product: CSARPGGAEAFF.

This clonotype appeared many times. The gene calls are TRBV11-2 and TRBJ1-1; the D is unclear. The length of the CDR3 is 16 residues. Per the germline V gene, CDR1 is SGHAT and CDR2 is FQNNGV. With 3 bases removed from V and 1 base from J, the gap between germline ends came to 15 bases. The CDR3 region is CASSFRAGPKNTEAFF. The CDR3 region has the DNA TGTGCCAGCAGCTTTCGCGCCGGACCAAAGAACACTGAAGCTTTCTTT.

CDR3 nucleotides: TGTGCCAGCAGTTTTCGGGAGTACTACGAGCAGTACTTC. This sequence encodes CASSFREYYEQYF. V and J are TRBV28 and TRBJ2-7, with D maybe TRBD2 (6 bases). Trimming took off 3 bases at V and 3 bases at J, with 9 bases between the two ends. The CDR3 length is 13 residues. CDR1 and CDR2 from the germline V gene are MDHEN and SYDVKM.

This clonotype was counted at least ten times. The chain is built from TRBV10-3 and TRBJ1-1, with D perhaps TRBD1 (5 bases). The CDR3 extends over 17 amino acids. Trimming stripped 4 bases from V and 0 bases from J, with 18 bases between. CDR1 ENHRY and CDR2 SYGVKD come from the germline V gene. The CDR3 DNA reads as TGTGCCATCAGTGGCACAGGTCCGTTTGGATTGAACACTGAAGCTTTCTTT. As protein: CAISGTGPFGLNTEAFF.

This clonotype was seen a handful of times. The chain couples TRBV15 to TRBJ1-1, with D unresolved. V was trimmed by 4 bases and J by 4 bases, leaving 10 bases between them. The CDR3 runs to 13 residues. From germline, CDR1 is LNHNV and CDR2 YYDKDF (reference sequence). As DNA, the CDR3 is TGTGCCACCAGCACAGGACTGACCACTGAAGCTTTCTTT. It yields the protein CATSTGLTTEAFF.

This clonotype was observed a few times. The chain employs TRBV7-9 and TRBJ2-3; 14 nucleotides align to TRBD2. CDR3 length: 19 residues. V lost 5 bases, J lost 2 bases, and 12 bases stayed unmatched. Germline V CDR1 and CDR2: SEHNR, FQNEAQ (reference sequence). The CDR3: CASSRRLAGGFRNTDTQYF. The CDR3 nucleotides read TGTGCCAGCAGCCGCCGACTAGCGGGAGGGTTCCGGAACACAGATACGCAGTATTTT.

CDR3 DNA sequence: TGTGCCAGCAGAGCCGACAGGGGTCGGAGCAATCAGCCCCAGCATTTT. Protein: CASRADRGRSNQPQHF. The V call is TRBV7-8, the J call TRBJ1-5; 8 positions agree with TRBD1. The CDR3 extends over 16 amino acids. Trimming took 6 bases from V and 1 from J; bases not matched to a gene: 8. CDR1 and CDR2 (germline): SGHVS, FQNEAQ. The whole variable domain, filled in from reference TRBV7-8 and TRBJ1-5, reads GAGVSQSPRYKVAKRGQDVALRCDPISGHVSLFWYQQALGQGPEFLTYFQNEAQLDKSGLPSDRFFAERPEGSVSTLKIQRTQQEDSAVYLCASRADRGRSNQPQHFGDGTRLSIL.

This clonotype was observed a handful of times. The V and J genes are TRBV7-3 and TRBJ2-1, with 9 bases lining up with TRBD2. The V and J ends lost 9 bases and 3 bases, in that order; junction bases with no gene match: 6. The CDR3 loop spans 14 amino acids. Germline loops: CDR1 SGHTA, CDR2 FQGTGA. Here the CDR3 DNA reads TGTGCCAGTAAGGCGGGGGGGGACTACAATGAGCAGTTCTTC. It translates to CASKAGGDYNEQFF. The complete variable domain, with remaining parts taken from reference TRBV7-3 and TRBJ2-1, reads GAGVSQTPSNKVTEKGKYVELRCDPISGHTALYWYRQSLGQGPEFLIYFQGTGAADDSGLPNDRFFAVRPEGSVSTLKIQRTERGDSAVYLCASKAGGDYNEQFFGPGTRLTVL.

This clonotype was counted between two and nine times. Written as DNA, the CDR3 is TGTGCCAGCAGCCAAGAGCGTCGGGGTACGGTCTACAATGAGCAGTTCTTC. This encodes CASSQERRGTVYNEQFF. The V gene is TRBV4-2, the J gene TRBJ2-1; D may be TRBD2 (5 bases). CDR3 length: 17 amino acids. Germline V CDR1 and CDR2: LGHNA, YNFKEQ. Trimming cost V 0 bases and J 3 bases, with 15 bases left between them.

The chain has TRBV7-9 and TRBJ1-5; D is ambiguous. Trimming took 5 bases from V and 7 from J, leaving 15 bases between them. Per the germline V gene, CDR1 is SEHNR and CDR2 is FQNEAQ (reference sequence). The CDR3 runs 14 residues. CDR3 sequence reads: CASSSPSSGQPQHF. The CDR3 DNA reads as TGTGCCAGCAGCAGCCCCTCGTCAGGACAGCCCCAGCATTTT. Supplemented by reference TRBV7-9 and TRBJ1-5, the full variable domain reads DTGVSQNPRHKITKRGQNVTFRCDPISEHNRLYWYRQTLGQGPEFLTYFQNEAQLEKSRLLSDRFSAERPKGSFSTLEIQRTEQGDSAMYLCASSSPSSGQPQHFGDGTRLSIL.

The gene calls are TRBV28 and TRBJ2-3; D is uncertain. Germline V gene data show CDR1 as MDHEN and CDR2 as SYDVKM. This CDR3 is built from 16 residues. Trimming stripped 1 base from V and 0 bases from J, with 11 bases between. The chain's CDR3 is CASSLSDGYSTDTQYF. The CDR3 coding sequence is TGTGCCAGCAGTTTATCGGACGGATATAGCACAGATACGCAGTATTTT.

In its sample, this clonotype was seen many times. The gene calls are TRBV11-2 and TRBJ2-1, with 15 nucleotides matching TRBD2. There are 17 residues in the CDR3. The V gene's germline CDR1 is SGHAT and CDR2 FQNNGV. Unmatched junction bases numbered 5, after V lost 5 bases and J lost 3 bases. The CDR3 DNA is TGTGCCAGCAGCCAGGGACTAGCGGGGGGCTTCTACAATGAGCAGTTCTTC. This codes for CASSQGLAGGFYNEQFF.

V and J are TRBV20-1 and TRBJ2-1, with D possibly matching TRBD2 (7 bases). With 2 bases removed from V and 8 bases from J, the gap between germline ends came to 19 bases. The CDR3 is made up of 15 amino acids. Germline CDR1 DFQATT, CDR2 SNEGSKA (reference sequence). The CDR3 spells CSARQLGGVVDEQFF. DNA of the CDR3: TGCAGTGCTAGACAACTAGGGGGGGTGGTGGATGAGCAGTTCTTC.

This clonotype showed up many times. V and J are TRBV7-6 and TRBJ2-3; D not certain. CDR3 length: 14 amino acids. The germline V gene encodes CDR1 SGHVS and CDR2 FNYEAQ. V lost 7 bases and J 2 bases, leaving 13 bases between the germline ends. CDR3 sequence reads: CASTLGTLTDTQYF. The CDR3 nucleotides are TGTGCCAGCACGCTCGGCACCCTCACAGATACGCAGTATTTT.

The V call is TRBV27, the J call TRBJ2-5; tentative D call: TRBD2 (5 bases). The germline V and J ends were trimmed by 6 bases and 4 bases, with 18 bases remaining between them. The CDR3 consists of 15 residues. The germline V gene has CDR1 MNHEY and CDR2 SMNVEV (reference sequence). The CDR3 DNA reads TGTGCCAGCAGCCATCTAGAGTCGGGGATAGAGACCCAGTACTTC. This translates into CASSHLESGIETQYF.

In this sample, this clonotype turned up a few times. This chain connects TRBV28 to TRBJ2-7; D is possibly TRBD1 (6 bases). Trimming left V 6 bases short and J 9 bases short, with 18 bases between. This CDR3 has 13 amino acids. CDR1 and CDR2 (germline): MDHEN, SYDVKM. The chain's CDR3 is CASSPITGNAQYF. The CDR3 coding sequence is TGTGCCAGCAGCCCTATCACAGGGAACGCGCAGTACTTC.

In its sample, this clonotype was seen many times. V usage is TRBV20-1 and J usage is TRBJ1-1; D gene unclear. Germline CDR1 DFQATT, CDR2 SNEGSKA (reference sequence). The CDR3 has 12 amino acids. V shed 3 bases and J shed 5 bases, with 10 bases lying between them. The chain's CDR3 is CSASFSGTEAFF. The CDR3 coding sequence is TGCAGTGCTAGTTTTTCGGGGACTGAAGCTTTCTTT.

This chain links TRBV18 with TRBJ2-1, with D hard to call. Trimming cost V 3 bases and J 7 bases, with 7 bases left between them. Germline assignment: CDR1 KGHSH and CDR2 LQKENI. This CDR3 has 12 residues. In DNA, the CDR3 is TGTGCCAGCTCACCCCGCCTAAATGAGCAGTTCTTC. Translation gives CASSPRLNEQFF. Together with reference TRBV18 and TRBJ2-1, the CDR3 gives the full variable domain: NAGVMQNPRHLVRRRGQEARLRCSPMKGHSHVYWYRQLPEEGLKFMVYLQKENIIDESGMPKERFSAEFPKEGPSILRIQQVVRGDSAAYFCASSPRLNEQFFGPGTRLTVL.

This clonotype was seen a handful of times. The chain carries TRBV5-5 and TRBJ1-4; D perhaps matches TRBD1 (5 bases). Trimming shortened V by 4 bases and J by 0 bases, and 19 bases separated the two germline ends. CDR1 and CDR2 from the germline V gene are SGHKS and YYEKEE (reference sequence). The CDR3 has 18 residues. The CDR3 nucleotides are TGTGCCAGCAGCCCAGACGGGGCACGACATGCAACTAATGAAAAACTGTTTTTT. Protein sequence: CASSPDGARHATNEKLFF.

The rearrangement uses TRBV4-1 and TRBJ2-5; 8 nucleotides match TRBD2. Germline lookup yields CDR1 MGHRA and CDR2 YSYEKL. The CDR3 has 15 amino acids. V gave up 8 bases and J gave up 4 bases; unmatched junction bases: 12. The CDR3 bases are TGCGCCAGCGGACCTTCAGGGGCGGGAGGAGAGACCCAGTACTTC. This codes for CASGPSGAGGETQYF.